A single sample is the source of the 26 T cell receptor beta chains below, sequenced in a study of Ad26.COV2.S vaccination and SARS-CoV-2 variants. Described treatment: some 20 received Ad26.COV2.S at low or high dose, single or two shots; about five received placebo; per-sample allocation not given. The samples date from day 63 after the first vaccine or placebo injection. This table comes from immunoSEQ multiplex PCR, and its TCRdb copy is limited to in-frame clones, with some not included. The table includes around 300,000 clones, around 89% detected once. The sample in question was peripheral blood, obtained in a trial of Ad26.COV2.S vaccine versus placebo. Receptor source: a person aged 18-60 years who received the Ad26.COV2.S COVID-19 vaccine or a placebo.

The chain carries TRBV29-1 and TRBJ1-1; tentative D call: TRBD1 (6 bases). The CDR3 consists of 13 residues. Germline V gene sequence: CDR1 SQVTM, CDR2 ANQGSEA. The V end was cut by 5 bases, the J end by 1 base, with 11 bases between. The CDR3, as DNA: TGCAGCGTTTCACAGGGACCGAACACTGAAGCTTTCTTT. It is translated as CSVSQGPNTEAFF.

The rearrangement uses TRBV7-2 and TRBJ2-7; 8 bases match TRBD1. With 1 base clipped from V and 1 base from J, the junction kept 3 bases outside the gene matches. From germline, CDR1 is SGHTA and CDR2 FQGNSA. CDR3 length: 15 amino acids. As DNA, the CDR3 is TGTGCCAGCAGCTTAGAGGACAGGGCGTCCTACGAGCAGTACTTC. It encodes CASSLEDRASYEQYF.

Only a few counts were recorded for this clone. The rearrangement uses TRBV28 and TRBJ1-2; TRBD1 matches at 8 bases. Germline CDR1 reads MDHEN; CDR2 reads SYDVKM. This CDR3 is built from 13 residues. The J segment lost 6 bases and the V segment lost 7 bases, leaving 7 bases of the junction unmatched. In nucleotides, the CDR3 is TGTGCCAGCATTAGCGGACAGGGTGATGGCTACACCTTC. Amino acids: CASISGQGDGYTF.

The CDR3 sequence: CASKGYSSYEQYF. The CDR3 bases are TGTGCCAGCAAGGGTTACTCTTCCTACGAGCAGTACTTC. The gene calls are TRBV6-5 and TRBJ2-7; D is ambiguous. Trimming removed 7 bases from V and 1 base from J, with 11 bases in between. The CDR3 totals 13 residues. The germline gives CDR1 MNHEY, CDR2 SVGAGI.

This rearrangement joins TRBV19 to TRBJ1-2; no reliable D call. V lost 3 bases to trimming and J lost 2 bases, with 16 bases between them. Germline V gene data show CDR1 as LNHDA and CDR2 as SQIVND (reference sequence). The CDR3 contains 16 residues. CDR3 protein: CASSMGASRPNYGYTF. CDR3 DNA: TGTGCCAGTAGTATGGGAGCCTCGAGGCCCAACTATGGCTACACCTTC.

V usage is TRBV14 and J usage is TRBJ2-7, with D perhaps TRBD1 or TRBD2 (5 bases each). The V end lost 0 bases, the J end lost 0 bases, and 12 bases lay between the germline ends. The CDR3 totals 16 residues. Germline CDR1 SGHDN, CDR2 FVKESK. The CDR3 is CASSQDRGAISYEQYF. In DNA, the CDR3 is TGTGCCAGCAGCCAAGATAGAGGGGCAATCTCCTACGAGCAGTACTTC.

For this clone: The junction shows a germline mismatch at one end, possibly a read error. The V gene is TRBV7-9, the J gene TRBJ1-4; 7 bases match TRBD1. Germline V gene data show CDR1 as SEHNR and CDR2 as FQNEAQ (reference sequence). This CDR3 is built from 14 residues. For the CDR3, the DNA is TGTGCCAGCAGCCCCGACAGGGCTAAGGAAAAACTGTTTTTT. Encoded protein: CASSPDRAKEKLFF.

The chain combines TRBV9 with TRBJ2-3, with 7 bases identical to TRBD1. V was clipped by 3 bases and J by 4 bases; unmatched bases: 5. This CDR3 contains 14 residues. Germline CDR1 SGDLS, CDR2 YYNGEE. The CDR3 nucleotides read TGTGCCAGCAGCGCCGGGACAGCGTCAGATACGCAGTATTTT. Amino acid sequence: CASSAGTASDTQYF.

The chain links TRBV11-3 to TRBJ2-7; 7 bases are a match to TRBD1. With 3 bases clipped from V and 5 bases from J, the junction kept 4 bases outside the gene matches. The germline V gene encodes CDR1 SGHNT and CDR2 YENEEA. The CDR3 totals 13 residues. As DNA, the CDR3 is TGTGCCAGCAGCTTGACAGGGTTCCACGAGCAGTACTTC. This encodes CASSLTGFHEQYF.

This rearrangement joins TRBV19 to TRBJ1-1; no definite D call. V was pared by 7 bases and J by 5 bases, with 14 bases between. This CDR3 region has 13 residues. The germline CDR1 and CDR2 sequences are LNHDA and SQIVND (reference sequence). The CDR3, as DNA: TGTGCCAGTAAGAGGGAACTGGAGACTGAAGCTTTCTTT. Translated, it gives CASKRELETEAFF.

The J gene is TRBJ1-3, the V gene TRBV5-6, with D possibly TRBD1 on 6 matching bases. Germline CDR1 SGHDT, CDR2 YYEEEE. This CDR3 region has 16 residues. V lost 1 base and J 2 bases, leaving 13 bases between the germline ends. This CDR3 is CASSLRRGRTGNTIYF. DNA of the CDR3: TGTGCCAGCAGCTTGAGAAGGGGGAGGACTGGAAACACCATATATTTT. The full variable domain, its missing parts supplied by reference TRBV5-6 and TRBJ1-3, is DAGVTQSPTHLIKTRGQQVTLRCSPKSGHDTVSWYQQALGQGPQFIFQYYEEEERQRGNFPDRFSGHQFPNYSSELNVNALLLGDSALYLCASSLRRGRTGNTIYFGEGSWLTVV.

The chain couples TRBV19 to TRBJ1-5, with 7 bases identical to TRBD1. Germline CDR1 is LNHDA and CDR2 is SQIVND (reference sequence). J gave up 4 bases and V 0 bases, and 3 bases lay outside the gene matches. CDR3 length equals 15 residues. CDR3 nucleotide sequence: TGTGCCAGTAGTATAGACAGGGGGTTAAATCAGCCCCAGCATTTT. Protein product: CASSIDRGLNQPQHF.

The chain is built from TRBV13 and TRBJ1-1; TRBD1 matches 10 bases. The length of the CDR3 is 15 residues. Trimming removed 4 bases from V and 5 bases from J; junction bases left unmatched: 7. The germline CDR1 and CDR2 sequences are PRHDT and FYEKMQ (reference sequence). The CDR3 nucleotides read TGTGCCAGCAGCTCCACCGGGACAGGGGTTACTGAAGCTTTCTTT. As protein: CASSSTGTGVTEAFF.

In its sample, this clone was seen once. The rearrangement links TRBV28 to TRBJ1-5, with TRBD1 as a possible D gene (5 bases). CDR1 and CDR2 (germline): MDHEN, SYDVKM. This CDR3 is 20 amino acids long. V lost 3 bases, J lost 0 bases, and 24 bases lay in between. The CDR3 reads CASSFETVHNELDSNQPQHF. In nucleotides, the CDR3 is TGTGCCAGCAGTTTTGAGACAGTCCACAACGAGCTCGATAGCAATCAGCCCCAGCATTTT.

The chain couples TRBV19 to TRBJ1-1; D not certain. V gave up 4 bases and J gave up 4 bases, with 16 bases separating them. Germline V gene lookup returns CDR1 LNHDA and CDR2 SQIVND (reference sequence). The CDR3 runs to 15 residues. Here the CDR3 DNA reads TGTGCCAGTAGTAGGGTTTGGGGATCCGCCACTGAAGCTTTCTTT. Its translation is CASSRVWGSATEAFF.

The chain links TRBV19 to TRBJ2-2; 8 nucleotides agree with TRBD1. This CDR3 has 16 residues. From germline, CDR1 is LNHDA and CDR2 SQIVND (reference sequence). After removal of 2 bases from V and 4 bases from J, the junction contained 6 bases not matched to a gene. CDR3: CASSIQGALATGELFF. CDR3 DNA: TGTGCCAGTAGTATACAGGGGGCTTTAGCCACCGGGGAGCTGTTTTTT.

The gene calls are TRBV6-5 and TRBJ1-3, with D uncertain. The CDR3 runs to 14 residues. V lost 7 bases to trimming and J lost 0 bases, with 10 bases between them. Germline assignment: CDR1 MNHEY and CDR2 SVGAGI. CDR3 sequence (DNA): TGTGCCAGCACCCCGACGGCCTCTGGAAACACCATATATTTT. Its translation: CASTPTASGNTIYF.

The V call is TRBV27, the J call TRBJ1-5; D is unclear. V shed 1 base and J shed 1 base, with 5 bases lying between them. The CDR3 totals 14 residues. Germline lookup yields CDR1 MNHEY and CDR2 SMNVEV (reference sequence). CDR3 region: CASSLYFSNQPQHF. For the CDR3, the DNA is TGTGCCAGCAGTTTATATTTCAGCAATCAGCCCCAGCATTTT.

This clone was counted once. V and J are TRBV4-1 and TRBJ2-7; D call uncertain. Germline lookup yields CDR1 MGHRA and CDR2 YSYEKL. The CDR3 contains 14 residues. The V gene lost 1 base and the J gene lost 3 bases, with 10 bases spanning the gap. Written as DNA, the CDR3 is TGCGCCAGCAGCCAAGGAACACGTGGCTACGAGCAGTACTTC. As protein: CASSQGTRGYEQYF.

This chain uses TRBV2 with TRBJ2-7; the D is unclear. This CDR3 is 16 amino acids long. V lost 0 bases and J lost 0, with 12 bases in between. The germline V gene encodes CDR1 SNHLY and CDR2 FYNNEI. This CDR3 is CASSEALRRSSYEQYF. The DNA of the CDR3 is TGTGCCAGCAGTGAAGCGCTTCGGCGGAGCTCCTACGAGCAGTACTTC.

The CDR3 loop is CASSYVQLNTEAFF. CDR3 nucleotide sequence: TGTGCCAGCAGTTACGTCCAGTTAAACACTGAAGCTTTCTTT. The chain has TRBV6-2 or TRBV6-3 and TRBJ1-1, with no clear D. V dropped 2 bases and J dropped 2 bases, with 9 bases sitting between them. CDR1 MNHEY and CDR2 SVGEGT come from the germline V gene. CDR3 size: 14 residues.

V usage is TRBV3-1 (or the pseudogene TRBV3-2) and J usage is TRBJ2-4; 8 nucleotides agree with TRBD1. V lost 5 bases, J lost 9 bases, and 9 bases stayed unmatched. The CDR3 runs 14 residues. The germline V gene encodes CDR1 LGHDT and CDR2 YNNKEL (reference sequence). CDR3 DNA: TGTGCCAGCAGCTACGGACAGGGTGGTTTCATTCAGTACTTC. It translates to CASSYGQGGFIQYF.

This clone has just one count. This chain joins TRBV7-9 and TRBJ2-1; possibly TRBD1 or TRBD2 for D (5 bases each). From germline, CDR1 is SEHNR and CDR2 FQNEAQ (reference sequence). The CDR3 is 15 amino acids. Trimming removed 2 bases at V and 5 bases at J, with 13 bases between. The CDR3 here is CASSLLTGANNEQFF. As DNA, the CDR3 is TGTGCCAGCAGCTTACTAACCGGGGCCAACAATGAGCAGTTCTTC.

The chain has TRBV19 and TRBJ2-7, with 10 bases matching TRBD1. V dropped 4 bases and J dropped 4; count of bases not matched to a gene: 7. Germline loops: CDR1 LNHDA, CDR2 SQIVND (reference sequence). The CDR3 sequence is 15 residues long. CDR3 in DNA: TGTGCCAGTAGTAAAGGGACAGGGGCCAATTACGAGCAGTACTTC. Translation: CASSKGTGANYEQYF.

The J gene is TRBJ2-5, the V gene TRBV7-8, with D perhaps assigned TRBD1 or TRBD2 (6 bases each). Trimming cost V 3 bases and J 5 bases, with 10 bases left between them. This CDR3 comprises 13 residues. The germline V gene encodes CDR1 SGHVS and CDR2 FQNEAQ. The CDR3 protein is CASSFGGRETQYF. CDR3 sequence (DNA): TGTGCCAGCAGCTTCGGGGGCAGGGAGACCCAGTACTTC.

The chain couples TRBV19 to TRBJ1-5; the match to TRBD1 covers 11 bases. There are 14 residues in the CDR3. V lost 9 bases and J lost 6; bases outside the gene matches: 7. Germline CDR1 LNHDA, CDR2 SQIVND (reference sequence). Written as DNA, the CDR3 is TGTGCCAGCGCCGGGACAGGGGGAATTCAGCCCCAGCATTTT. Encoded protein: CASAGTGGIQPQHF. Full variable domain (rest looked up from reference TRBV19 and TRBJ1-5): DGGITQSPKYLFRKEGQNVTLSCEQNLNHDAMYWYRQDPGQGLRLIYYSQIVNDFQKGDIAEGYSVSREKKESFPLTVTSAQKNPTAFYLCASAGTGGIQPQHFGDGTRLSIL.